The clone carrying this T cell receptor beta chain was counted at least ten times. No antigen is known for it. Trimming removed 4 bases from V and 7 bases from J; junction bases left unmatched: 16. The CDR3 contains 19 residues. In germline, CDR1 is MNHEY, CDR2 SMNVEV (reference sequence). The entry originates in a study of identical twins. General study results and limits: Findings depended on cross-sectional statistics rather than tracking the same donors. Carriage of fewer insertions was seen in abundant cord blood beta clonotypes, whereas memory repertoires showed none. Diverse VJ usage suggested most zero-insertion clonotypes were not invariant T cells. Models underestimated out-of-frame TCR alpha sharing in monozygotic twins.

Each CDR3 protein gets one entry after TCRdb re-called the 5' RACE reads with MiXCR. This sample yields 410,000 or so distinct CDR3 sequences, of which under 20% are seen a single time; more than 10% belongs to the top ten. The chain employs TRBV27 and TRBJ2-1, with 13 nucleotides matching TRBD2. The sequenced sample was naive T cells sorted from blood. This receptor was taken from a man aged 45-65 years in good health. The CDR3 bases are TGTGCCAGCAGTTCCGGACTAGCGGGAGAGTCGATGATGAGTAATGAGCAGTTCTTC. As protein: CASSSGLAGESMMSNEQFF.